This TCR beta chain appears in the sequencing data of a study of T-cell memory formation after mild COVID-19. Turning to the study itself: Among the donors, TCR clusters were largely specific to each donor. Overall study results and limits: Clones that contracted from day 15 to 85 were balanced CD4/CD8, while later expanders leaned CD4+.

Per germline, CDR1 SGHRS and CDR2 YFSETQ. This CDR3 has 14 residues. The V and J ends lost 0 bases and 5 bases respectively, with 12 bases between them. This clonotype was seen a few times. The antigen remains undetermined. The authors produced TCR alpha and TCR beta cDNA libraries with sample barcodes and UMIs by 5'RACE using constant-segment primers. MiXCR was run by TCRdb on the 5' RACE reads, yielding one entry per CDR3 protein. The sample lists under 450,000 distinct CDR3 sequences, under 25% occurring once. The chain uses TRBV5-1 and TRBJ2-7, with a weak D call TRBD2 (6 bases). Sequenced material: PBMCs or a T cell subset sorted from them (not recorded which). This receptor was taken from an adult woman who had mild COVID-19 (a few samples of this study predate the infection). Cell type and time point are not known. CDR3 protein: CASSLGLVSDEQYF. CDR3 coding DNA: TGCGCCAGCAGCTTGGGACTAGTTTCGGACGAGCAGTACTTC.